Below are 7 T cell receptor beta chains sequenced from a single sample in a study of PD-1 blockade in classical Hodgkin lymphoma. Relapse was seen in all patients after autologous stem cell transplantation, and brentuximab vedotin exposure was variable. Clones were sequenced by immunoSEQ multiplex PCR, and TCRdb holds only the in-frame ones, with some missing. Found here are tens of thousands of clones, around 90% of them singletons; the top ten hold around 20%. The material sequenced was peripheral blood mononuclear cells (PBMCs), taken at baseline. These receptors all come from a human donor with classical Hodgkin lymphoma.

This rearrangement joins TRBV6-1 to TRBJ2-7, with 9 bases identical to TRBD1. Germline V gene data show CDR1 as MNHNS and CDR2 as SASEGT. The CDR3 runs 15 residues. The V and J ends lost 6 bases and 2 bases, in that order; junction bases with no gene match: 8. This CDR3 reads CASRIGTGNAYEQYF. CDR3 coding DNA: TGTGCCAGCAGGATCGGGACAGGGAATGCCTACGAGCAGTACTTC.

The chain couples TRBV30 to TRBJ1-1, with no clear D. This CDR3 has 13 residues. Between the trimmed V and J ends, which lost 1 base and 6 bases, there was a span of 12 bases. Germline V gives CDR1 GTSNPN, CDR2 SVGIG (reference sequence). The CDR3 loop reads CAWSGGPVAEAFF. The CDR3 DNA reads as TGTGCCTGGAGTGGAGGGCCGGTGGCTGAAGCTTTCTTT.

The chain employs TRBV27 and TRBJ2-1, with D unclear. Trimming removed 0 bases from V and 2 bases from J, with 8 bases in between. The CDR3 contains 15 residues. The germline V gene has CDR1 MNHEY and CDR2 SMNVEV (reference sequence). The CDR3 DNA sequence: TGTGCCAGCAGTTTATCGGGGAACACCTACAATGAGCAGTTCTTC. This translates into CASSLSGNTYNEQFF.

The V and J genes are TRBV5-1 and TRBJ2-5, with 7 bases fitting TRBD1. V lost 4 bases, J lost 4 bases, and 7 bases stayed unmatched. The CDR3 length is 14 residues. Germline V gene sequence: CDR1 SGHRS, CDR2 YFSETQ. CDR3 residues: CASSRRQGAETQYF. CDR3 in DNA: TGCGCCAGCAGCAGACGACAGGGAGCAGAGACCCAGTACTTC. Together with reference TRBV5-1 and TRBJ2-5, the CDR3 gives the full variable domain: KAGVTQTPRYLIKTRGQQVTLSCSPISGHRSVSWYQQTPGQGLQFLFEYFSETQRNKGNFPGRFSGRQFSNSRSEMNVSTLELGDSALYLCASSRRQGAETQYFGPGTRLLVL.

The rearrangement joins TRBV28 to TRBJ2-5; 9 bases are shared with TRBD2. The CDR3 has 15 residues. Germline CDR1 and CDR2: MDHEN and SYDVKM. V lost 4 bases and J lost 5; bases outside the gene matches: 8. CDR3 sequence: CASSSPSLAGETQYF. CDR3 coding DNA: TGTGCCAGCAGTTCCCCCAGTCTAGCGGGGGAGACCCAGTACTTC.

This sequence joins TRBV10-1 and TRBJ2-1; D may be TRBD1 (5 bases). This CDR3 is 14 amino acids long. V lost 6 bases and J lost 6, with 15 bases in between. Per germline, CDR1 WNHNN and CDR2 SYGVQD (reference sequence). The CDR3, as DNA: TGCGCCAGCAGCCCTGGGGCAGGGTTCAATGAGCAGTTCTTC. Protein sequence: CASSPGAGFNEQFF.

The chain uses TRBV7-2 and TRBJ1-2, with 7 bases fitting TRBD1. There are 14 residues in the CDR3. Germline-derived CDR1 and CDR2 are SGHTA and FQGNSA. With 6 bases clipped from V and 4 bases from J, the junction kept 8 bases outside the gene matches. The CDR3 reads CASSFSGTAYGYTF. In nucleotides, the CDR3 is TGTGCCAGCAGTTTCTCCGGGACAGCCTATGGCTACACCTTC.